Below, one T cell receptor (beta chain) is given with its context. At least ten counts were recorded for this clonotype. The antigen it binds to is not known. No much larger clone is present one base from it, and per-base qualities are unavailable. TCRbeta-specific cDNA was reverse-transcribed from approximately 0.5 ug total RNA using a constant-region primer and ProtoScript II reverse transcriptase. Construction of the TCRbeta libraries relied on three nested rounds of multiplex PCR, following a slightly modified ARM-PCR procedure. Each of the first two PCR rounds ran for approximately 10 cycles using multiplex TRBV1-TRBV30 forward primers together with a Cbeta reverse primer. Sample barcodes and Illumina adapters were attached in a final 25-cycle PCR using Deep VentR polymerase. Amplicons of 200-500 bp were gel-purified with a QIAquick gel extraction kit before sequencing. An Illumina HiSeq 2500 was used to sequence the TCRbeta amplicons with 250-bp paired-end reads. For the original study's pipeline: Reads were quality-trimmed with Trimmomatic v0.33, and paired reads were merged with FLASH v1.2.11 to recover full CDR3 sequences. V, D and J germline segments were assigned to the rearranged TCRbeta sequences using MiGEC v1.2.1b. VDJtools v1.0.0 computed clonotype statistics and Shannon-Wiener diversity indices. Except for diversity analysis, only each sample's 250 most abundant clonotypes were used in subsequent analyses to reduce sampling bias. Starting from the raw public reads, TCRdb applied fastp trimming at Q25, assembled clones with MiXCR and retained in-frame beta chains. Identical CDR3 proteins give one entry, which carries the most common genes and DNA. These V and J calls are TCRdb output, not the study's own analysis. The sample table contains fewer than 400,000 distinct CDR3 sequences; only one count was recorded for more than 55% of them. Together, the top ten hold about 8.4% of the sample.

This sample stems from a study of tumor-infiltrating lymphocytes in primary liver carcinoma (dated by TCRdb to the late 2010s). Regarding the study in general: Between November 2015 and 2016, five patients in China with histopathologically diagnosed primary liver carcinoma had surgical resection. The five patients, three men and two women aged 30 to 69 years, had hepatocellular carcinoma (four) or combined HCC and intrahepatic cholangiocarcinoma (one). The tumors of the five patients were staged as T1-T3 N0M0, with maximum diameters ranging from roughly 4 to 11 cm. Each sample produced roughly 3.65 to 7.13 million productive TCRbeta reads, and read depth showed no significant difference between tissue types. The study combined TCRbeta repertoire sequencing, expression microarrays and whole-exome sequencing across five regions of each liver tumor, with adjacent normal tissue and blood. TCRbeta repertoire sequencing covered approximately 35 specimens from 5 patients: roughly 25 tumor regions, 5 adjacent noncancerous liver tissues and 5 peripheral blood samples. Reproducibility between technical replicate repertoires was high, with correlation coefficients above 0.95 and mean shared-clone rates about 0.9.

The germline ends are 17 bases apart after V is trimmed by 4 bases and J by 5 bases. The CDR3 measures 16 amino acids from cysteine to phenylalanine. Only CDR3 DNA remains: 48 bases, in frame from the first base. Sequences KGHDR (CDR1) and SFDVKD (CDR2) are obtained from the germline V gene. RNA from unsorted whole blood was extracted with TRIzol reagent, and germline DNA was obtained with the DNeasy Blood & Tissue kit. At the time of sampling, the patients had chronic HBV infection and had not received any treatment. Before surgery, roughly 4 milliliters of peripheral blood were collected into K2EDTA tubes. Points the paper makes about the study in general: Bulk unsorted samples precluded comparing CD4+ and CD8+ T cell repertoires. Only the TCR beta chain was sequenced, so true repertoire diversity is likely underestimated because unpaired alpha chains were not captured. A significantly larger repertoire fraction was made up by the top 250 clones in tumors than in blood (p = 0.039). With just a few patients in the study, the authors point out that the findings should be validated in a larger study. Consistent with antigen-driven expansion, pairs of tumor regions showed higher repertoire overlap (mean roughly 36%) than either tumor-adjacent pairs (about 17%) or tumor-blood pairs (around 14%).

This receptor chain uses TRBV24-1 and TRBJ1-5; the D gene remains uncertain. The sequenced sample consisted of peripheral blood. This receptor was obtained from a man aged 40-49 years with primary liver carcinoma and hepatitis B virus infection. The sequence in DNA is TGTGCCACCAGTGACCCGGGTTCCCCGGAGGATCAGCCCCAGCATTTT. It translates to CATSDPGSPEDQPQHF.